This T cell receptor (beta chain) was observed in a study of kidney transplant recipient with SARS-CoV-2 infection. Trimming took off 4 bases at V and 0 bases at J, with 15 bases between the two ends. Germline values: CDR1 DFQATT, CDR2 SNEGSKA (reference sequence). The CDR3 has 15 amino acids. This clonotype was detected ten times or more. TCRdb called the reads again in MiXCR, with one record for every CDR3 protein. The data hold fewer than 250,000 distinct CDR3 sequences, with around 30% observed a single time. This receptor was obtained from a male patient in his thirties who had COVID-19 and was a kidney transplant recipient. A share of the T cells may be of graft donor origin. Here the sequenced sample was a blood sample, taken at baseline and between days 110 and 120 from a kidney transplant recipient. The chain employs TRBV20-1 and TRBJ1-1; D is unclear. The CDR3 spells CSAKAAPSMNTEAFF. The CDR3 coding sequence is TGCAGTGCTAAGGCAGCACCGAGCATGAACACTGAAGCTTTCTTT.